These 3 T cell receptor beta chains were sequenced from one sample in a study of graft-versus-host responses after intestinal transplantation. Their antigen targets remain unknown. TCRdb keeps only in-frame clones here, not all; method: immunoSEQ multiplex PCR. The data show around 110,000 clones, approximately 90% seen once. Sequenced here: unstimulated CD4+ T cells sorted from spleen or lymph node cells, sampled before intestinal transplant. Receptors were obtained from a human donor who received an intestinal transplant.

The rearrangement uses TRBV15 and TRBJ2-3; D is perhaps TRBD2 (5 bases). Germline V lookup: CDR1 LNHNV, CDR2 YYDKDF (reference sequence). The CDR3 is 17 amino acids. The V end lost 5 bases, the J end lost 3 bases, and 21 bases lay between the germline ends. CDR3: CATSSRGNLWVTDTQYF. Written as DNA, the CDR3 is TGTGCCACCAGCTCCAGAGGGAACCTCTGGGTAACAGATACGCAGTATTTT. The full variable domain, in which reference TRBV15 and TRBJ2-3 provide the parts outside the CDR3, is DAMVIQNPRYQVTQFGKPVTLSCSQTLNHNVMYWYQQKSSQAPKLLFHYYDKDFNNEADTPDNFQSRRPNTSFCFLDIRSPGLGDTAMYLCATSSRGNLWVTDTQYFGPGTRLTVL.

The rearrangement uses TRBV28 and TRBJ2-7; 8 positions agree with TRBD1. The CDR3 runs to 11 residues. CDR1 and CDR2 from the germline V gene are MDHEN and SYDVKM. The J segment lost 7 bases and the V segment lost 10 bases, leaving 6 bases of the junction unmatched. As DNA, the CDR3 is TGTGCCACCAGACAGGGGCAAGAGCAGTACTTC. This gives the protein CATRQGQEQYF.

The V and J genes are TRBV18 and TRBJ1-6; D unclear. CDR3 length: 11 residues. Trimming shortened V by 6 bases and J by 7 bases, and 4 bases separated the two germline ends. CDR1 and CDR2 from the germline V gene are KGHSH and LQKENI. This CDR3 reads CASSSNSPLHF. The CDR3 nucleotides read TGTGCCAGCTCCTCCAATTCACCCCTCCACTTT.